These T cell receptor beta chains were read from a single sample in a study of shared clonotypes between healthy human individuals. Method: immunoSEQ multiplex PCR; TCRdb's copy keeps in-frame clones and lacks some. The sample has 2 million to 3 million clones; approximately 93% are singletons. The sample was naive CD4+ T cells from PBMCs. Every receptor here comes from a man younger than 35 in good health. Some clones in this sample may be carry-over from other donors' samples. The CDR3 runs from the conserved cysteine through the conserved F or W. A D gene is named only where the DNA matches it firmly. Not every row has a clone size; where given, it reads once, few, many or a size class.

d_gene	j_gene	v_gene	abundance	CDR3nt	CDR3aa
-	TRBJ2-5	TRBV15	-	TGTGCCACCAGCAGAGCGATTGGACCCCTCGGCCCCCAAGAGACCCAGTACTTC	CATSRAIGPLGPQETQYF
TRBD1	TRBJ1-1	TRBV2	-	TGTGCCAGCAGTACCCCGGGACAGATGACCATGAACACTGAAGCTTTCTTT	CASSTPGQMTMNTEAFF
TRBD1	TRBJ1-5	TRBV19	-	TGTGCCAGTAGTATAGGGCCGGGACAGGGAGGTCTAGGCAATCAGCCCCAGCATTTT	CASSIGPGQGGLGNQPQHF
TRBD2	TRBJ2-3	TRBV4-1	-	TGCGCCAGCAGCCCCCTAGCGATGCGGGAGGGGAGAGATACGCAGTATTTT	CASSPLAMREGRDTQYF
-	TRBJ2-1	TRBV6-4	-	TGTGCCAGCAGTAAGAACGGTTACAATGAGCAGTTCTTC	CASSKNGYNEQFF
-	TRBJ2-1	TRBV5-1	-	TGCGCCAGCAGCCTGAGCGCCAACTCCTACAATGAGCAGTTCTTC	CASSLSANSYNEQFF
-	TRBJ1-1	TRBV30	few	TGTGCCTGGAGTCCAACAGGTTTCACTGAAGCTTTCTTT	CAWSPTGFTEAFF
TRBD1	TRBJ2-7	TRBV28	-	TGTGCCAGCAGTTCGACAGGGGAGCCTTTAGCGACCGAGCAGTACTTC	CASSSTGEPLATEQYF
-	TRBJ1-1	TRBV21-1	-	TGTGCCAGCAGCAACCGGGACAGGAACACTGAAGCTTTCTTT	CASSNRDRNTEAFF
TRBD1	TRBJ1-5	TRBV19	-	TGTGCCAGTAGTAGCGACAGGGGTAGCAATCAGCCCCAGCATTTT	CASSSDRGSNQPQHF
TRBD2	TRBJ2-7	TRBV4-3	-	TGCGCCAGCAGCCAAGAGGGACTAGCGGGAGCGTACGAGCAGTACTTC	CASSQEGLAGAYEQYF
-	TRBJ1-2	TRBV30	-	TGTGCCTGGCGGACAGCGTTCTATGGCTACACCTTC	CAWRTAFYGYTF
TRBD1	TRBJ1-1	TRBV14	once	TGTGCCAGCAGCCAAGTATTCAGGGGGACTGAAGCTTTCTTT	CASSQVFRGTEAFF
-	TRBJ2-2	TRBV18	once	TGTGCCAGCTCACCACCGGGGCGGGTCACCGGGGAGCTGTTTTTT	CASSPPGRVTGELFF
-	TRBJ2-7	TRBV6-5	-	TGTGCCAGCAGTTACTCGACAGCACCATACGAGCAGTACTTC	CASSYSTAPYEQYF
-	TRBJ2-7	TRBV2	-	TGTGCCAGCGCAAGCTCCTACGAGCAGTACTTC	CASASSYEQYF
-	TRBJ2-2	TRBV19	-	TGTGCCAGTAGTACCCGAGCTCCCGGGGAGCTGTTTTTT	CASSTRAPGELFF
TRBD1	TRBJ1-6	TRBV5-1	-	TGCGCCAGCAGCCAGGGACAGGGCCTTTCACCCCTCCACTTT	CASSQGQGLSPLHF
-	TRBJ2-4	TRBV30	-	TGTGCCTGGAGAGATACAGGGATAAACATTCAGTACTTC	CAWRDTGINIQYF
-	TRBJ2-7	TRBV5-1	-	TGCGCCAGCAGCTTGGGTCGCGGGACATCCTACGAGCAGTACTTC	CASSLGRGTSYEQYF
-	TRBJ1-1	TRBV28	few	TGTGCCAGCAGTTTAGGCAGAAGTGAAGCTTTCTTT	CASSLGRSEAFF
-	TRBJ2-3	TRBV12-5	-	TGTGCTAGTGGACGAGGCACAGATACGCAGTATTTT	CASGRGTDTQYF
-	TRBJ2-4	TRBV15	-	TGTGCCACCAGCAGAGGGGCAGCCCTAGCCAAAAACATTCAGTACTTC	CATSRGAALAKNIQYF
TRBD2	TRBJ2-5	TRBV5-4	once	TGTGCCAGCAGCTTGGCTAGCGGGAGTAGTCGTGAGACCCAGTACTTC	CASSLASGSSRETQYF
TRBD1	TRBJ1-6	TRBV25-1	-	TGTGCCAGCAGTGAAACCCCAGGGGGCTGGGTTAGTTCACCCCTCCACTTT	CASSETPGGWVSSPLHF
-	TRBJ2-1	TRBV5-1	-	TGCGCCAGCAGCTTGGCTAGCGACAGCTCCTACAATGAGCAGTTCTTC	CASSLASDSSYNEQFF
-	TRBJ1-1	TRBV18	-	TGTGCCAGCTCACAACCTAAACAGGGCGACACTGAAGCTTTCTTT	CASSQPKQGDTEAFF
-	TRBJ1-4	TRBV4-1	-	TGCGCCAGCAGCCTAGGGGGGCTCGGGGGTGAAAAACTGTTTTTT	CASSLGGLGGEKLFF
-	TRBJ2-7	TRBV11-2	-	TGTGCCAGCAGCCTCGACTTGTACGAGCAGTACTTC	CASSLDLYEQYF
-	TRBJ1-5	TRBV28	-	TGTGCCAGCAGCAGACAGTTCTATAGCAATCAGCCCCAGCATTTT	CASSRQFYSNQPQHF
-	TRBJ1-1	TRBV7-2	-	TGTGCCAGCAGCTCTCCGGGACGGAGGACTGAAGCTTTCTTT	CASSSPGRRTEAFF
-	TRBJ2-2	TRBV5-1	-	TGCGCCAGCAGCTTGACGACAGCGAACACCGGGGAGCTGTTTTTT	CASSLTTANTGELFF
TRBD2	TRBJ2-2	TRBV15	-	TGTGCCACCAGCAGAGATTGGCTCGGGGGGAGCGGGGAGCTGTTTTTT	CATSRDWLGGSGELFF